The rows below give T cell receptor beta chains drawn from one sample of a study of CD8 T cells in ankylosing spondylitis. Via MiXCR, TCRdb re-called the 5' RACE reads, giving one row per CDR3 protein. The sample consists of 350,000 or so distinct CDR3 sequences, less than 9.5% of them appearing once. Sequenced input: blood, either unsorted or a sorted T cell fraction (not recorded which). The receptors derive from a male donor with ankylosing spondylitis. Both conserved end residues are part of each CDR3. A D gene is named only where the DNA matches it firmly. The size entry is marked missing in some rows and otherwise reads once, few, many or a size class.

clone size	D gene	V gene	J gene	CDR3 DNA	CDR3 protein
-	-	TRBV4-1	TRBJ2-7	TGCGCCAGCAGCCAAGATTCGCGGTTTAGCTCCTACGAGCAGTACTTC	CASSQDSRFSSYEQYF
few	-	TRBV20-1	TRBJ2-4	TGCAGTGCTCCAACACCGGGGACATTCATCTTC	CSAPTPGTFIF
-	-	TRBV4-1	TRBJ1-5	TGCGCCAGCAGCCAAGATCCGGGGGCAAGCAATCAGCCCCAGCATTTT	CASSQDPGASNQPQHF
many	TRBD2	TRBV20-1	TRBJ2-7	TGCAGTGCGAACAGAGACAGCGGGAGGAGCTCCTACGAGCAGTACTTC	CSANRDSGRSSYEQYF
many	TRBD1	TRBV7-2	TRBJ2-2	TGTGCCAGCAGCAAAGCGGACAGGACCGGGGAGCTGTTTTTT	CASSKADRTGELFF
few	-	TRBV7-2	TRBJ2-3	TGTGCCAGCAGCTTAGCGCGGGTCGGGAGTCGCACAGATACGCAGTATTTT	CASSLARVGSRTDTQYF
-	-	TRBV5-1	TRBJ2-7	TGCGCCAGCAGCTTGGCCGGCAGCCTCTCCTACGAGCAGTACTTC	CASSLAGSLSYEQYF
-	TRBD2	TRBV20-1	TRBJ2-3	TGCAGTGCTAGCGGACCTGGTAGCGGGATCACAGATACGCAGTATTTT	CSASGPGSGITDTQYF
-	-	TRBV20-1	TRBJ2-5	TGCAGTGCTAGAGATGTTCAGGGGTGGGAGACCCAGTACTTC	CSARDVQGWETQYF
few	-	TRBV9	TRBJ2-1	TGTGCCAGCAGCGTAGCTCTCCCGGGGTACAATGAGCAGTTCTTC	CASSVALPGYNEQFF
few	TRBD1	TRBV14	TRBJ1-1	TGTGCCAGCAGCCAACGACTAGGGACAGGGAACACTGAAGCTTTCTTT	CASSQRLGTGNTEAFF
many	-	TRBV20-1	TRBJ2-1	TGCAGTGCCTCTAGGTTGTGGGGGATCAATGAGCAGTTCTTC	CSASRLWGINEQFF
-	TRBD2	TRBV9	TRBJ2-7	TGTGCCAGCAGCGTAGCCCCTGCGGGAGTAGAGTACGAGCAGTACTTC	CASSVAPAGVEYEQYF
few	TRBD2	TRBV5-1	TRBJ2-2	TGCGCCAGCAGATTGACTAGCGGGAGCGCCGGGGAGCTGTTTTTT	CASRLTSGSAGELFF
few	TRBD1	TRBV2	TRBJ2-7	TGTGCCAGTGAACCGGGACAGGCCTACGAGCAGTACTTC	CASEPGQAYEQYF
many	TRBD2	TRBV5-1	TRBJ2-1	TGCGCCAGCAGCCCCGAGGGTCTAGCGGCCTACAATGAGCAGTTCTTC	CASSPEGLAAYNEQFF
few	-	TRBV19	TRBJ2-6	TGTGCCACATCCAACAAGGGGTCTGGGGCCAACGTCCTGACTTTC	CATSNKGSGANVLTF
-	-	TRBV7-2	TRBJ1-3	TGTGCCAGCAGCTTCTCAGGGGCTGGAAACACCATATATTTT	CASSFSGAGNTIYF
few	-	TRBV19	TRBJ2-1	TGTGCCAGTCGAGCGTTCCCGGGGACCTACAATGAGCAGTTCTTC	CASRAFPGTYNEQFF
-	TRBD1	TRBV7-6	TRBJ1-5	TGTGCCAGCAGCCGATTAGAAGGGGGCGCGAGGAATCAGCCCCAGCATTTT	CASSRLEGGARNQPQHF
-	TRBD1	TRBV4-1	TRBJ1-5	TGCGCCAGCAGCCTACGACAGGGGGCTGGCAATCAGCCCCAGCATTTT	CASSLRQGAGNQPQHF
-	-	TRBV7-8	TRBJ2-2	TGTGCCAGCAGCGCGGGACAGCGGTCCGGGGAGCTGTTTTTT	CASSAGQRSGELFF
few	-	TRBV20-1	TRBJ2-3	TGCAGTGCGAGCGAGGGGGGCTGGAGGGAGTTGGGCACAGATACGCAGTATTTT	CSASEGGWRELGTDTQYF
few	-	TRBV7-8	TRBJ2-5	TGTGCCAGCAGCACCCACGGCCTGGGCCAAGAGACCCAGTACTTC	CASSTHGLGQETQYF
many	-	TRBV29-1	TRBJ2-1	TGCAGCGTTCAGGACTTTTACAATGAGCAGTTCTTC	CSVQDFYNEQFF
many	-	TRBV7-3	TRBJ2-7	TGTGCCAGCAGCTTATATTCGGACTTAACCTACGAGCAGTACTTC	CASSLYSDLTYEQYF
few	-	TRBV11-3	TRBJ2-2	TGTGCCAGCAGCTTAGATTCTGGAGAGTGGTTTACCGGGGAGCTGTTTTTT	CASSLDSGEWFTGELFF
few	-	TRBV4-1	TRBJ2-7	TGCGCCAGCAGCCTCAGCGGGCCGAGCTCCTACGAGCAGTACTTC	CASSLSGPSSYEQYF
-	TRBD1	TRBV18	TRBJ1-2	TGTGCCAGCTCACCTGGACAGGATCACTATGGCTACACCTTC	CASSPGQDHYGYTF